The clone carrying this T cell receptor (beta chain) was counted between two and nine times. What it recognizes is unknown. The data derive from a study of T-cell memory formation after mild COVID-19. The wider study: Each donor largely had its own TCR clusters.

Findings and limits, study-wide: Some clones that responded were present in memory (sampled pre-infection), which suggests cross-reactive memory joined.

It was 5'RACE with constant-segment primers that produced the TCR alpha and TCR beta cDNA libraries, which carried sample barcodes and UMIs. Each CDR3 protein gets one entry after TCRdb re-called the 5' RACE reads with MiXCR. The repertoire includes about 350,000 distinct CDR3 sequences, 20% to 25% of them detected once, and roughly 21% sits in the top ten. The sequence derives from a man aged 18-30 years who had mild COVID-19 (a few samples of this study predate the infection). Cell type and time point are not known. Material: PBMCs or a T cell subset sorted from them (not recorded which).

The CDR3 is CASSLVTGGGYGYTF. As DNA, the CDR3 is TGTGCCAGCAGCTTAGTAACAGGGGGGGGCTATGGCTACACCTTC. V and J are TRBV7-2 and TRBJ1-2, with 8 bases aligning to TRBD1. There are 15 residues in the CDR3. CDR1 is SGHTA, CDR2 FQGNSA, per germline. The V gene end was trimmed by 1 base and the J gene end by 4 bases; junction bases not matched to a gene: 5.